This TCR beta chain was sequenced in a study of T cell responses to AZD1222 COVID-19 vaccine. Germline loops: CDR1 SGHTA, CDR2 FQGNSA. The ends lost 7 bases at V and 11 bases at J; junction bases unmatched: 14. The CDR3 sequence is 14 residues long. The method was immunoSEQ multiplex PCR; TCRdb's version includes in-frame clones alone and lacks a portion of them. The sample lists 110,000 to 150,000 clones, roughly 92% occurring once. Sequenced material: peripheral blood, taken on day 0 of AZD1222 vaccination. This chain connects TRBV7-2 to TRBJ2-1; TRBD1 aligns across 7 bases. The receptor comes from an adult in good health. The CDR3 sequence: CASTDRAGVGKQFF. Written as DNA, the CDR3 is TGTGCCAGCACCGACAGGGCGGGTGTAGGTAAGCAGTTCTTC.